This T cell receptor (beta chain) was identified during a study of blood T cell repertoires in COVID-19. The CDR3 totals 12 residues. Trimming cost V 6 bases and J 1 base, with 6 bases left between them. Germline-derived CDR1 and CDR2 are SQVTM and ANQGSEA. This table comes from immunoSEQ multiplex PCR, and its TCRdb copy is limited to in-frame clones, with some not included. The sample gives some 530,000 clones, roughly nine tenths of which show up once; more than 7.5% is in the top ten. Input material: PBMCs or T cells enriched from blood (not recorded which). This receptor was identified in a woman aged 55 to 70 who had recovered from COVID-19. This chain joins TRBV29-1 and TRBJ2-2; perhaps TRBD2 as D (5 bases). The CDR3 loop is CSVRGNTGELFF. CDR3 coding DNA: TGCAGCGTCCGGGGGAACACCGGGGAGCTGTTTTTT.